The next 10 T cell receptor beta chains were all read from a single sample in a study of OX40 agonist ivuxolimab in advanced cancers. Sequencing was performed with immunoSEQ multiplex PCR; in TCRdb, only in-frame clones are kept and a portion is missing. The table includes more than 15,000 clones, 80% to 95% detected once. Source: CD4+ or CD8+ T cells sorted from blood, taken in a trial of the OX40 agonist ivuxolimab. Receptor source: an adult with an advanced solid tumor such as melanoma, head and neck, liver or kidney cancer.

The rearrangement joins TRBV5-5 to TRBJ2-7; possibly TRBD1 for D (6 bases). Germline V gives CDR1 SGHKS, CDR2 YYEKEE (reference sequence). V was pared by 2 bases and J by 3 bases, with 9 bases between. The CDR3 has 13 residues. The CDR3 is CASSFGQYYEQYF. In nucleotides, the CDR3 is TGTGCCAGCAGCTTCGGACAGTACTACGAGCAGTACTTC.

The table lists this clone with a few counts. Additional DNA sequences in this sample encode the identical CDR3. The rearrangement links TRBV9 to TRBJ2-2; TRBD2 matches 7 bases. CDR3 length: 14 residues. CDR1 is SGDLS and CDR2 is YYNGEE in the germline V gene. V dropped 3 bases and J dropped 5; count of bases not matched to a gene: 4. The CDR3 loop is CASSAGGRTGELFF. Written as DNA, the CDR3 is TGTGCCAGCAGCGCGGGGGGTCGGACCGGGGAGCTGTTTTTT. The full variable domain, its missing parts supplied by reference TRBV9 and TRBJ2-2, is DSGVTQTPKHLITATGQRVTLRCSPRSGDLSVYWYQQSLDQGLQFLIQYYNGEERAKGNILERFSAQQFPDLHSELNLSSLELGDSALYFCASSAGGRTGELFFGEGSRLTVL.

The chain is built from TRBV5-5 and TRBJ1-3; the D is unclear. The CDR3 is 15 amino acids. Per the germline V gene, CDR1 is SGHKS and CDR2 is YYEKEE (reference sequence). Trimming pared 2 bases from V and 4 bases from J, leaving 13 bases between. The CDR3 nucleotides are TGTGCCAGCAGCTTAACGAGTTGGTCAGGAAACACCATATATTTT. Amino acid sequence: CASSLTSWSGNTIYF.

This clone appeared a few times. The chain links TRBV5-3 to TRBJ2-7; the D gene is possibly TRBD1 (5 bases). TRBV5-3 carries the ORF label, with uncertain function. With 4 bases removed from V and 5 bases from J, the gap between germline ends came to 16 bases. This CDR3 has 14 residues. The chain's CDR3 is CARSVTQGNDEQYF. DNA for the CDR3: TGTGCCAGAAGCGTCACTCAGGGCAACGACGAGCAGTACTTC.

The chain combines TRBV7-9 with TRBJ1-4; D perhaps matches TRBD1 (5 bases). V was clipped by 7 bases and J by 5 bases, with 14 bases between them. CDR3 length: 14 amino acids. Germline CDR1 SEHNR, CDR2 FQNEAQ (reference sequence). DNA for the CDR3: TGTGCCAGCAACCCGGGACCGACAAATGAAAAACTGTTTTTT. Protein product: CASNPGPTNEKLFF.

This sequence joins TRBV15 and TRBJ1-6; 7 bases are a match to TRBD1. Germline V gene lookup returns CDR1 LNHNV and CDR2 YYDKDF (reference sequence). The length of the CDR3 is 14 residues. Germline trimming cut 4 bases from V and 7 bases from J; bases unmatched to any gene: 4. The CDR3, as DNA: TGTGCCACCAGCAAGGACAGGTGGAATTCACCCCTCCACTTT. It codes for CATSKDRWNSPLHF.

This chain links TRBV7-9 with TRBJ2-3; possibly TRBD2 for D (6 bases). Germline CDR1 and CDR2: SEHNR and FQNEAQ (reference sequence). V was pared by 7 bases and J by 5 bases, with 13 bases between. This CDR3 region has 13 residues. In nucleotides, the CDR3 is TGTGCCAGCATGGGCGGGAATATAGATACGCAGTATTTT. This encodes CASMGGNIDTQYF.

The V gene is TRBV7-6, the J gene TRBJ2-7; 8 nucleotides match TRBD2. The CDR3 loop spans 18 amino acids. V trimming: 5 bases; J trimming: 3 bases; junction bases outside the gene matches: 18. CDR1 is SGHVS and CDR2 is FNYEAQ in the germline V gene. The CDR3 DNA reads TGTGCCAGCAGCCCTCGGGGGGTGACTAGCGCCGGCATCTACGAGCAGTACTTC. Its translation is CASSPRGVTSAGIYEQYF.

This chain links TRBV7-9 with TRBJ2-1; D remains unclear. V lost 3 bases to trimming and J lost 13 bases, with 13 bases between them. In germline, CDR1 is SEHNR, CDR2 FQNEAQ (reference sequence). There are 12 residues in the CDR3. The CDR3 here is CASSFGVVSQFF. The DNA for the CDR3 is TGTGCCAGCAGCTTTGGGGTTGTCTCCCAGTTCTTC.

The rearrangement joins TRBV5-1 to TRBJ2-1, with 9 bases that match TRBD2. CDR1 is SGHRS, CDR2 YFSETQ, per germline. With V trimmed by 4 bases and J by 3 bases, 5 bases remained unmatched. CDR3 length equals 15 residues. This CDR3 is CASSRSSGVYNEQFF. The DNA for the CDR3 is TGCGCCAGCAGCCGGTCTAGCGGGGTCTACAATGAGCAGTTCTTC. The variable domain in full, with the rest retrieved from reference TRBV5-1 and TRBJ2-1, is KAGVTQTPRYLIKTRGQQVTLSCSPISGHRSVSWYQQTPGQGLQFLFEYFSETQRNKGNFPGRFSGRQFSNSRSEMNVSTLELGDSALYLCASSRSSGVYNEQFFGPGTRLTVL.